This T cell receptor beta chain was identified in a study of patients and donors after allogeneic stem cell transplantation. This clonotype was picked up many times. From the RT-PCR reads, TCRdb called clonotypes with MiXCR, one entry per CDR3 protein. The data contain about 31,000 distinct CDR3 sequences, over 6.5% of them seen just once; the ten biggest clones take up about 35%. Germline V CDR1 and CDR2: KGHSH, LQKENI. This CDR3 has 15 amino acids. The V and J ends lost 1 base and 6 bases respectively, with 12 bases between them. Sequencing used blood, either unsorted or a sorted T cell fraction (not recorded which). The chain has TRBV18 and TRBJ2-2, with D perhaps matching TRBD1 or TRBD2 (5 bases each). The sequence derives from a human donor who was either an allogeneic HSCT recipient or a stem cell or donor lymphocyte infusion donor (not recorded which). It is not recorded whose cells these are; they may come from a transplant donor. Here the CDR3 reads CASSPRKGDPGELFF. CDR3 DNA: TGTGCCAGCTCACCACGAAAAGGGGACCCCGGGGAGCTGTTTTTT.